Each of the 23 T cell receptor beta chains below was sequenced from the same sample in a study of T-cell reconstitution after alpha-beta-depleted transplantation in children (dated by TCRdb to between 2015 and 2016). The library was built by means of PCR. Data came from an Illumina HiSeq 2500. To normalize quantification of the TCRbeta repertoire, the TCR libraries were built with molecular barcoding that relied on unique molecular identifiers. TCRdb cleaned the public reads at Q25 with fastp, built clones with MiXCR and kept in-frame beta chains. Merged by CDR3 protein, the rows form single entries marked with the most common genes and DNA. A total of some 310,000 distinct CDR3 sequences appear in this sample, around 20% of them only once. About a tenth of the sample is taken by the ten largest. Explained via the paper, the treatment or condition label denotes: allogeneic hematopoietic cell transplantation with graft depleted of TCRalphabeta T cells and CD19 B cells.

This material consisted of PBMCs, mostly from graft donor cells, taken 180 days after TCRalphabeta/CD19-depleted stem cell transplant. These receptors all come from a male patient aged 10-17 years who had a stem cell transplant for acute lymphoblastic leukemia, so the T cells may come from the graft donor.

The CDR3 spells CASSGCNTQYF. CDR3 coding DNA: TGTGCCAGCAGTGGATGCAATACGCAGTATTTT. The chain carries TRBV21-1 and TRBJ2-3. TRBV21-1 is annotated as a pseudogene. The CDR3 loop spans 11 amino acids.

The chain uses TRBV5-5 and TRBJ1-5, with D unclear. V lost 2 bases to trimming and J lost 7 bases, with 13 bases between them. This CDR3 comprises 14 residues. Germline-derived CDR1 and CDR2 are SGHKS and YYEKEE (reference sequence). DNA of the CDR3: TGTGCCAGCAGCTTCGGTCAACTTAGACAGCCCCAGCATTTT. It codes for CASSFGQLRQPQHF.

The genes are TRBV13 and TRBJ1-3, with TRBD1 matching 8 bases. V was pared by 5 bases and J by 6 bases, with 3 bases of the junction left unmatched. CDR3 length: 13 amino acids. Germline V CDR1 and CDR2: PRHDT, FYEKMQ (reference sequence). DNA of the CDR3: TGTGCCAGCAGCCTGACAGGGGAAAACACCATATATTTT. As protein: CASSLTGENTIYF.

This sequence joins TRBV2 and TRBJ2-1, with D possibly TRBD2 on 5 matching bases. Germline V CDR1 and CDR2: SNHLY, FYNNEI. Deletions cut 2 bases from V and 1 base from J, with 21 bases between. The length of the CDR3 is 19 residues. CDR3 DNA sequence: TGTGCCAGCAGTGAATTTGGTTGGGGAACTAGTTGGTCCTACAATGAGCAGTTCTTC. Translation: CASSEFGWGTSWSYNEQFF.

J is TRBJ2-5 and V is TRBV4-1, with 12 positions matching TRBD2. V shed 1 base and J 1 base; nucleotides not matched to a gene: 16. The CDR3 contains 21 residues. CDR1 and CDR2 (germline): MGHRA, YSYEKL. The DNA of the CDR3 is TGCGCCAGCAGCCAAGTAGGGCTCGCTAGCGGGGGGGCCGTTATCCAAGAGACCCAGTACTTC. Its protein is CASSQVGLASGGAVIQETQYF.

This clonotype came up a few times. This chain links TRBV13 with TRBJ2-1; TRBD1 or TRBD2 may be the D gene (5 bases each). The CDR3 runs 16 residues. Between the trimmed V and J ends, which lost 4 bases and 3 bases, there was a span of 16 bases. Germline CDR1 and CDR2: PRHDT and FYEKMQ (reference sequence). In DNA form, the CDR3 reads TGTGCCAGCAGCTCCTTGTTGGTGGGGGACTACAATGAGCAGTTCTTC. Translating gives CASSSLLVGDYNEQFF.

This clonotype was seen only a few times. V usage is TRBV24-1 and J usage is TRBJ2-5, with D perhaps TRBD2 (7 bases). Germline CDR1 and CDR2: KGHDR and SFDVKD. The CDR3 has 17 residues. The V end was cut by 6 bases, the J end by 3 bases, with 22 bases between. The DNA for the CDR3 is TGTGCCACCAGTAGAGGGGGAGGGCCCAGGGGTGAAGAGACCCAGTACTTC. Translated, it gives CATSRGGGPRGEETQYF.

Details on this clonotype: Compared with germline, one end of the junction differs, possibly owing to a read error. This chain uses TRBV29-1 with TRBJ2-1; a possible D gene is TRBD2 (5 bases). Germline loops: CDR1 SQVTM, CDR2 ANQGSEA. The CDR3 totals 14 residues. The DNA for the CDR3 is TGCAGCGCCTGGACTCCGTTCTCCCACAATGAGCAGTTCTTC. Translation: CSAWTPFSHNEQFF.

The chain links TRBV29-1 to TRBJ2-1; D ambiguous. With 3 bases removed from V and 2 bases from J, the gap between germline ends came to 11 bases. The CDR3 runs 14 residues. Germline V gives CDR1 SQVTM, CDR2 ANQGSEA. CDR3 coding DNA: TGCAGCGTTGAGGGCGAGACCGCCTACAATGAGCAGTTCTTC. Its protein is CSVEGETAYNEQFF.

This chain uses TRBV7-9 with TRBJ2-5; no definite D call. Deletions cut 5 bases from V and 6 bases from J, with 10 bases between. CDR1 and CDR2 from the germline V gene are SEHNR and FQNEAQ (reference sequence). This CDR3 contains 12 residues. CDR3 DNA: TGTGCCAGCAGCAAAGCTCCCAAGACCCAGTACTTC. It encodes CASSKAPKTQYF.

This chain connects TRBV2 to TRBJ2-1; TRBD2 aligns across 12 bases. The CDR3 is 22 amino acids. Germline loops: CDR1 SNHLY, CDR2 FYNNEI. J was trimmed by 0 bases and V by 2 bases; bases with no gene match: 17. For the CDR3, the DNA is TGTGCCAGCAGTGAATCGCCCCCGGGACTAGCGGGTACCAGGAGCTCCTACAATGAGCAGTTCTTC. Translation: CASSESPPGLAGTRSSYNEQFF.

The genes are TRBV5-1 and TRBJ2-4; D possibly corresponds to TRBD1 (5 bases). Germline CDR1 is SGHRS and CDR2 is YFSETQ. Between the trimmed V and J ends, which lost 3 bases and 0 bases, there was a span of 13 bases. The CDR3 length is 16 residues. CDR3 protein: CASSSAGAIAKNIQYF. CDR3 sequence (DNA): TGCGCCAGCAGCTCCGCTGGGGCGATAGCCAAAAACATTCAGTACTTC.

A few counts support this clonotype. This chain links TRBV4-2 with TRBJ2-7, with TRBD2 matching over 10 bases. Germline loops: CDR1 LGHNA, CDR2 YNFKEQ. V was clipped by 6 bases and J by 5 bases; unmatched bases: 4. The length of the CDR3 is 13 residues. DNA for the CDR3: TGTGCCAGCAGGGGGCTAGCGGGAGACGAGCAGTACTTC. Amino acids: CASRGLAGDEQYF.

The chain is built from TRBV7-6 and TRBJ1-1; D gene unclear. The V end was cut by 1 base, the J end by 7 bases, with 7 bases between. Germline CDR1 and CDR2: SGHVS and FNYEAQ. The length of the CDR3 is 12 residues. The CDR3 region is CASSLEDGEAFF. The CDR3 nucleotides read TGTGCCAGCAGCTTAGAGGACGGTGAAGCTTTCTTT.

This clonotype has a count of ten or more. The CDR3 DNA is TGCGCCAGCAGCTTGTTCTGGGGCCCCGAGCAGTACTTC. Encoded protein: CASSLFWGPEQYF. V gene TRBV5-1 combines with J gene TRBJ2-7, with D tentatively TRBD1 (5 bases). CDR1 is SGHRS, CDR2 YFSETQ, per germline. The CDR3 consists of 13 residues. Trimming removed 1 base from V and 6 bases from J, with 11 bases in between.

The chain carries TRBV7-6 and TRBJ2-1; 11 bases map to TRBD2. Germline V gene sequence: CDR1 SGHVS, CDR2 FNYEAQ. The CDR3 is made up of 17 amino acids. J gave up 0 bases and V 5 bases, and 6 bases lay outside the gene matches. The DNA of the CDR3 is TGTGCCAGCAGCCGACGGGGACTAGCGGCCTCCTACAATGAGCAGTTCTTC. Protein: CASSRRGLAASYNEQFF.

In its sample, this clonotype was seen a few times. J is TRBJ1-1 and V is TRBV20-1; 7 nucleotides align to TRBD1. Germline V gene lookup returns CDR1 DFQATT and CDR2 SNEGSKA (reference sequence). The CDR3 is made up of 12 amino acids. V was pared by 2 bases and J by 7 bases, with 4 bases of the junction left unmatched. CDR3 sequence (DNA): TGCAGTGCTAGACCAGGACAGGTTGAAGCTTTCTTT. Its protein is CSARPGQVEAFF.

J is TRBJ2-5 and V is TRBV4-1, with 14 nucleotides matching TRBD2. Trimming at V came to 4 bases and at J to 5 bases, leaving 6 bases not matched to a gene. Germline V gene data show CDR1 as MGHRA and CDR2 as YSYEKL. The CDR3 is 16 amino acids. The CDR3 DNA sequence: TGCGCCAGCAGCCCTCGACTAGCGGGAGGGCGTGAGACCCAGTACTTC. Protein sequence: CASSPRLAGGRETQYF.

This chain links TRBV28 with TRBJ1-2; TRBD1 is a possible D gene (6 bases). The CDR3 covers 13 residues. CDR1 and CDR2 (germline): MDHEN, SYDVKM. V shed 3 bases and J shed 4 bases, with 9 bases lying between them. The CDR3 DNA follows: TGTGCCAGCAGTTTCCAGACAGGCTATGGCTACACCTTC. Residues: CASSFQTGYGYTF.

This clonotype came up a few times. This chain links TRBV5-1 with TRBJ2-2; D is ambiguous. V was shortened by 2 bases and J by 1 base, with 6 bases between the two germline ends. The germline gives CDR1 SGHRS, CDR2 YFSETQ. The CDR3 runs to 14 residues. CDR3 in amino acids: CASSLQQNTGELFF. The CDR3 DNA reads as TGCGCCAGCAGCTTACAGCAGAACACCGGGGAGCTGTTTTTT.

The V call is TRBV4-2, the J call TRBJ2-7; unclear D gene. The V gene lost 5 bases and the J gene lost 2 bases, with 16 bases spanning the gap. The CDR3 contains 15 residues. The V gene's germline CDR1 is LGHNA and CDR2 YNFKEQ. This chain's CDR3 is CASSDQRLLPYEQYF. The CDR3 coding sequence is TGTGCCAGCAGCGACCAGAGACTTTTACCCTACGAGCAGTACTTC.

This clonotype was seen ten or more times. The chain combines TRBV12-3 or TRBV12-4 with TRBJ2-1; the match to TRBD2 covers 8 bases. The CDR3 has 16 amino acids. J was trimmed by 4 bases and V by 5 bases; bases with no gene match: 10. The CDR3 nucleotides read TGTGCCAGCAGTCCCCTGGGTAGCGGGGTATACAATGAGCAGTTCTTC. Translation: CASSPLGSGVYNEQFF.

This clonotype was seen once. CDR3 sequence: CASSQDQLAAGTGELFF. CDR3 coding DNA: TGTGCCAGCAGCCAGGATCAACTAGCGGCGGGCACCGGGGAGCTGTTTTTT. V and J are TRBV14 and TRBJ2-2; 8 positions match TRBD2. Per germline, CDR1 SGHDN and CDR2 FVKESK. The CDR3 is 17 residues long. V lost 3 bases, J lost 4 bases, and 10 bases stayed unmatched.